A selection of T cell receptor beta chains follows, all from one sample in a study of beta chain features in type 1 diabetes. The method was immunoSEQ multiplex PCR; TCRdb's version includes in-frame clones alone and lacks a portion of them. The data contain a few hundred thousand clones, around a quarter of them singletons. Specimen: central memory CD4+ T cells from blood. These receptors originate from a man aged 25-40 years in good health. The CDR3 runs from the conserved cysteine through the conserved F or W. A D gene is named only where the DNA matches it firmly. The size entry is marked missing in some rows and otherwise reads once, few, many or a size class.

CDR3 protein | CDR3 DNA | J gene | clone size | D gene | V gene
CASSSGPHYNEQFF | TGTGCCAGCAGCTCGGGACCTCACTACAATGAGCAGTTCTTC | TRBJ2-1 | NA | NA | TRBV11-3
CAWSAAGTQYF | TGTGCCTGGAGTGCCGCCGGGACCCAGTACTTC | TRBJ2-5 | NA | NA | TRBV30
CASSLGSGTRYNEQFF | TGCGCCAGCAGCCTAGGCTCGGGGACGCGGTACAATGAGCAGTTCTTC | TRBJ2-1 | NA | NA | TRBV4-1
CASSPASAGHYEQYF | TGTGCCAGCAGTCCGGCTAGCGCGGGTCACTACGAGCAGTACTTC | TRBJ2-7 | NA | NA | TRBV6-1
CASLQGNTEAFF | TGTGCCAGTCTACAGGGGAACACTGAAGCTTTCTTT | TRBJ1-1 | few | NA | TRBV2
CASGLGNTGELFF | TGCGCCAGCGGGCTAGGTAACACCGGGGAGCTGTTTTTT | TRBJ2-2 | NA | NA | TRBV5-1
CASSFRRGQPNTEAFF | TGTGCCAGCAGCTTCCGCCGGGGACAGCCGAACACTGAAGCTTTCTTT | TRBJ1-1 | NA | TRBD1 | TRBV7-9
CAWGTGHYEQYF | TGTGCCTGGGGGACAGGGCACTACGAGCAGTACTTC | TRBJ2-7 | few | TRBD1 | TRBV30
CASSETGDGTGELFF | TGTGCCAGCAGCGAAACTGGGGACGGGACCGGGGAGCTGTTTTTT | TRBJ2-2 | NA | NA | TRBV7-2
CAWSTGDVNYGYTF | TGTGCCTGGAGTACAGGGGATGTGAACTATGGCTACACCTTC | TRBJ1-2 | few | TRBD1 | TRBV30
CASSNTGTSLNEQFF | TGCGCCAGCAGCAATACCGGGACTAGCCTAAATGAGCAGTTCTTC | TRBJ2-1 | few | TRBD2 | TRBV5-1
CAISGMRISTDTQYF | TGTGCCATCAGTGGGATGCGGATTAGCACAGATACGCAGTATTTT | TRBJ2-3 | NA | NA | TRBV10-3
CAPIPPGAGGSSYEQYF | TGTGCCCCCATTCCCCCAGGGGCGGGGGGGAGCTCCTACGAGCAGTACTTC | TRBJ2-7 | few | TRBD2 | TRBV10-3
CASSESSSYNEQFF | TGTGCCAGCAGTGAATCTAGTTCCTACAATGAGCAGTTCTTC | TRBJ2-1 | few | NA | TRBV6-1
CASSRRTNTEAFF | TGCGCCAGCAGCCGGAGAACGAACACTGAAGCTTTCTTT | TRBJ1-1 | once | NA | TRBV4-3
CASRGRGLQETQYF | TGCGCCAGCAGGGGGAGGGGACTCCAAGAGACCCAGTACTTC | TRBJ2-5 | NA | TRBD2 | TRBV5-1
CASSSTVKSYNEQFF | TGTGCCAGCAGTTCGACAGTAAAGTCCTACAATGAGCAGTTCTTC | TRBJ2-1 | few | NA | TRBV6-5
CASSEGDQRRGNQPQHF | TGTGCCAGCAGTGAAGGTGACCAAAGACGAGGCAATCAGCCCCAGCATTTT | TRBJ1-5 | NA | NA | TRBV6-1
CASSMRGGSAYNEQFF | TGTGCCAGTAGTATGAGGGGCGGGAGCGCCTACAATGAGCAGTTCTTC | TRBJ2-1 | many | TRBD2 | TRBV19
CASSFPGGTDTQYF | TGTGCCAGCAGCTTCCCGGGGGGAACAGATACGCAGTATTTT | TRBJ2-3 | NA | TRBD2 | TRBV5-4
CASSLARLAGGEETQYF | TGTGCCAGCAGCTTAGCGCGTTTGGCGGGGGGCGAAGAGACCCAGTACTTC | TRBJ2-5 | NA | TRBD2 | TRBV7-2
CASRGVSATPQHF | TGTGCCAGCAGGGGCGTGAGCGCAACGCCCCAGCATTTT | TRBJ1-5 | once | NA | TRBV5-8